The 8 T cell receptor beta chains below all came from one sample that was sequenced in a study of T-cell memory formation after mild COVID-19. A single record per CDR3 protein comes from TCRdb applying MiXCR to the 5' RACE reads. The sample yields 450,000 to 700,000 distinct CDR3 sequences, roughly 17% seen once. The sample taken for sequencing was PBMCs or a T cell subset sorted from them (not recorded which). All receptors derive from an adult woman who had mild COVID-19 (a few samples of this study predate the infection). Cell type and time point are not known.

The rearrangement joins TRBV27 to TRBJ1-1; D is undetermined. In germline, CDR1 is MNHEY, CDR2 SMNVEV (reference sequence). The V gene lost 6 bases and the J gene lost 0 bases, with 8 bases spanning the gap. The CDR3 contains 13 residues. The DNA of the CDR3 is TGTGCCAGCAGCCAGAGGCTGAACACTGAAGCTTTCTTT. Translated, it gives CASSQRLNTEAFF.

This clonotype has only a few counts. CDR3 nucleotide sequence: TGTGCCACAGGAAGTTATGGGGAAAAACTGTTTTTT. Translating it yields CATGSYGEKLFF. V usage is TRBV15 and J usage is TRBJ1-4; D not resolved. The CDR3 has 12 amino acids. CDR1 is LNHNV and CDR2 is YYDKDF in the germline V gene (reference sequence). V shed 9 bases and J shed 8 bases, with 13 bases lying between them.

The chain has TRBV19 and TRBJ2-7, with TRBD2 matching 11 bases. Unmatched junction bases numbered 7, after V lost 6 bases and J lost 3 bases. The germline V gene has CDR1 LNHDA and CDR2 SQIVND (reference sequence). This CDR3 is built from 15 residues. CDR3 DNA sequence: TGTGCCAGTAGGTTGACTAGCGGGAATATCTACGAGCAGTACTTC. This encodes CASRLTSGNIYEQYF.

The V call is TRBV5-6, the J call TRBJ2-3, with D perhaps TRBD2 (5 bases). V was trimmed by 0 bases and J by 0 bases, leaving 14 bases between them. Germline values: CDR1 SGHDT, CDR2 YYEEEE. This CDR3 spans 17 amino acids. This CDR3 reads CASSLGFLAASTDTQYF. In DNA form, the CDR3 reads TGTGCCAGCAGCTTGGGGTTCCTAGCCGCTAGCACAGATACGCAGTATTTT.

This clonotype was seen more than once but under ten times. The chain employs TRBV20-1 and TRBJ2-3; TRBD2 agrees at 9 bases. There are 17 residues in the CDR3. The germline V gene has CDR1 DFQATT and CDR2 SNEGSKA (reference sequence). V lost 5 bases, J lost 4 bases, and 16 bases stayed unmatched. The CDR3 sequence: CSALRGGLAGDADTQYF. The CDR3 nucleotides are TGCAGTGCTCTCCGTGGGGGTTTAGCGGGAGATGCAGATACGCAGTATTTT.

This clonotype was observed a handful of times. V and J are TRBV7-8 and TRBJ2-3; either TRBD1 or TRBD2 may supply D (5 bases each). The CDR3 runs 15 residues. Germline lookup yields CDR1 SGHVS and CDR2 FQNEAQ. The V end was cut by 8 bases, the J end by 0 bases, with 15 bases between. DNA of the CDR3: TGTGCCAGCCGCCGGGACCCCAGAAGCACAGATACGCAGTATTTT. This codes for CASRRDPRSTDTQYF.

The chain couples TRBV14 to TRBJ1-1; TRBD1 agrees at 7 bases. Germline assignment: CDR1 SGHDN and CDR2 FVKESK. The V segment lost 0 bases and the J segment 3 bases; nucleotides outside the gene matches: 10. The CDR3 spans 17 residues. The CDR3 DNA sequence: TGTGCCAGCAGCCAAGAAAGGTACAGGGGCTGGGACACTGAAGCTTTCTTT. Protein product: CASSQERYRGWDTEAFF.

The V call is TRBV5-6, the J call TRBJ1-2; 9 nucleotides agree with TRBD1. The CDR3 contains 17 residues. Germline CDR1 and CDR2: SGHDT and YYEEEE. V was clipped by 1 base and J by 0 bases; unmatched bases: 7. The CDR3 loop reads CASSLPGDRATNYGYTF. CDR3 nucleotide sequence: TGTGCCAGCAGCTTGCCGGGGGACAGGGCTACTAACTATGGCTACACCTTC.